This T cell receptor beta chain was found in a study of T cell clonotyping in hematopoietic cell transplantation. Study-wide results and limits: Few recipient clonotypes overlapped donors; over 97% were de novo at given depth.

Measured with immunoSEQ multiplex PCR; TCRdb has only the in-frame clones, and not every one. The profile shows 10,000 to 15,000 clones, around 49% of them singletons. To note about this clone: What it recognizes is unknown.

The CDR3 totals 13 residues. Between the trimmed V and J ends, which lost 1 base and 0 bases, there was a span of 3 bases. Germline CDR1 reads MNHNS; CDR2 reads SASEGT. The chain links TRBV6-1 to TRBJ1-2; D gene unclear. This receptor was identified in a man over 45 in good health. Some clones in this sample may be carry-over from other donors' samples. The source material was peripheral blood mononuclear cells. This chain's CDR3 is CASSEGANYGYTF. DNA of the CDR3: TGTGCCAGCAGTGAAGGGGCTAACTATGGCTACACCTTC.